This TCR beta chain was recorded in a study of TET2 disruption in CD19-targeted CAR T cells. TCRdb keeps only in-frame clones here, not all; method: immunoSEQ multiplex PCR. The ten most abundant clones cover about 16% of a sample with around 780 clones. Treatment specified: autologous CTL019 cells: CD19 CAR with 4-1BB and CD3 zeta domains. TCR zeta and 4-1BB domains were built into the CD19 CAR. The V and J ends lost 0 bases and 8 bases respectively, with 13 bases between them. The CDR3 length is 15 residues. Germline V gene data show CDR1 as SGHTA and CDR2 as FQGNSA. According to its frequency, this clone is medium-sized. The CDR3 end falls 3 residues outside the read, so it is completed with the germline J gene.

The rearrangement uses TRBV7-2 and TRBJ1-4; D is uncertain. The TCR sequence derives from a man aged 70-80 years with chronic lymphocytic leukemia. Source: peripheral blood, taken from a patient treated with CD19 CAR T cells. The DNA read from the CDR3 is TGTGCCAGCAGCTTAGCTTTGGGTTTAGGGGAAAAA. Its protein is CASSLALGLGEK. The complete CDR3 sequence is CASSLALGLGEKLFF.